This T cell receptor beta chain was captured by sequencing in a study of identical twins. Whole-study findings and limits: Models underestimated how often monozygotic twins shared out-of-frame TCR alpha.

Germline CDR1 reads DFQATT; CDR2 reads SNEGSKA (reference sequence). Trimming removed 6 bases at V and 3 bases at J, with 18 bases between. The CDR3 has 15 residues. A remark on this clonotype: Its antigen is unidentified.

MiXCR was run by TCRdb on the 5' RACE reads, yielding one entry per CDR3 protein. The sample has 450,000 or so distinct CDR3 sequences, approximately 14% seen once. These sequences were also reported in another study, on yellow fever vaccine responses in identical twins.

The sequence was obtained from a young woman in good health. Sequencing was performed on CD4+ T cells sorted from blood. V and J are TRBV20-1 and TRBJ2-1; D remains unclear. DNA for the CDR3: TGCAGTGCAAAACCTCTAGGAATCTTCTACAATGAGCAGTTCTTC. Translating gives CSAKPLGIFYNEQFF.